At least ten counts were recorded for the clone carrying this T cell receptor beta chain. What it binds is not known. This record belongs to a study of Graves' ophthalmopathy and Graves' hyperthyroidism. With 6 bases clipped from V and 5 bases from J, the junction kept 15 bases outside the gene matches. The CDR3 sequence is 15 residues long. Germline V gene sequence: CDR1 DFQATT, CDR2 SNEGSKA (reference sequence). The study amplified TCR beta CDR3 regions using RNA transcripts. The first-round RT-PCR employed HTBI primers together with the Qiagen OneStep RT-PCR kit. A multiplex PCR was then performed as the second round. MiXCR, applied by TCRdb to the multiplex PCR reads, yields one record per CDR3 protein. The sample shows about half a million distinct CDR3 sequences, 14% of them seen only once. Thyroid ultrasound, orbital computed tomography, TRAb, serum thyroxine and clinical symptoms formed the basis of diagnosis.

Points from the study as a whole: It was with about 68% sensitivity and 72.22% specificity that the model predicted ophthalmopathy progression. Built on 13 signatures, a model told ophthalmopathy apart from stable hyperthyroidism with over 85% sensitivity and approximately 80% specificity.

Input material: blood. The gene calls are TRBV20-1 and TRBJ2-7; TRBD1 matches 8 bases. This TCR came from a woman aged 30 to 39 with Graves' ophthalmopathy. This CDR3 is CSAQLFGQGNHEQYF. CDR3 DNA: TGCAGTGCGCAACTGTTCGGACAGGGTAACCACGAGCAGTACTTC.